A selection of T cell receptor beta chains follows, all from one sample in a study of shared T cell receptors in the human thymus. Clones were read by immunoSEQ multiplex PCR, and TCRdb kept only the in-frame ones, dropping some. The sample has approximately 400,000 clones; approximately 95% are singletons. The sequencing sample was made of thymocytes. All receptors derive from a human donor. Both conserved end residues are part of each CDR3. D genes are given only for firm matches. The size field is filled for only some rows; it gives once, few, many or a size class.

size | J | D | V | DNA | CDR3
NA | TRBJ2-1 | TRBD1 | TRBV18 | TGTGCCAGCTCACGGACAGGGGGAAGGTCGAGGGAGCAGTTCTTC | CASSRTGGRSREQFF
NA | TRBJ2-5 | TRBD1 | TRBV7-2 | TGTGCCAGCCGTTTAGGGAAAGGACAGGGGGCCAAAGAGACCCAGTACTTC | CASRLGKGQGAKETQYF
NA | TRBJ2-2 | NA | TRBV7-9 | TGTGCCAGCAGGCATCCTTGGGGTCCCACCGGGGAGCTGTTTTTT | CASRHPWGPTGELFF
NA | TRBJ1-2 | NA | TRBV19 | TGTGCCAGTAGTATGGCCCGGGACAATAACTATGGCTACACCTTC | CASSMARDNNYGYTF
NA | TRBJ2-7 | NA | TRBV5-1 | TGCGCCAGCAGCGCGGCCGGCGAGCAGTACTTC | CASSAAGEQYF
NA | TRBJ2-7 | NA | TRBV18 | TGTGCCAGCTCACGGGGGCCCGGGTCCTACGAGCAGTACTTC | CASSRGPGSYEQYF
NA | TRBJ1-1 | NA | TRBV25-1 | TGTGCCAGCAGTCCTTCTCCCGGGGTGAACACTGAAGCTTTCTTT | CASSPSPGVNTEAFF
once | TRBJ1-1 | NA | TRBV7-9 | TGTGCCAGCAGCTTCGAGGGGAACACTGAAGCTTTCTTT | CASSFEGNTEAFF
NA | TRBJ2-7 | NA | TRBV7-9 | TGTGCCAGCAGCTTAGGAGTATTAAGGGGGAACACCTACGAGCAGTACTTC | CASSLGVLRGNTYEQYF
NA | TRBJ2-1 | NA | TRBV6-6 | TGTGCCAGCAGAGATGGAGTATACAATGAGCAGTTCTTC | CASRDGVYNEQFF
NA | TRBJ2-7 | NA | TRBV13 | TGTGCCAGCAGCTTAGTTGAAAACAGGGATCCCGAGCAGTACTTC | CASSLVENRDPEQYF
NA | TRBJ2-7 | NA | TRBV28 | TGTGCCAGCAGTCCAAGCAGATACCCCGCGCCGGGGGAGGCCTACGAGCAGTACTTC | CASSPSRYPAPGEAYEQYF
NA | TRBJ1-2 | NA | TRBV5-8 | TGTGCCAGCAGCTTGGAGGGGCAAACAGCACGGTATGGCTACACCTTC | CASSLEGQTARYGYTF
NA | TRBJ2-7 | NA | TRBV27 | TGTGCCAGTAGCAGGGACACCACCTACGAGCAGTACTTC | CASSRDTTYEQYF
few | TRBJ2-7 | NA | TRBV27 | TGTGCCAGCAGAATAGCGGCAAGCTCCTACGAGCAGTACTTC | CASRIAASSYEQYF
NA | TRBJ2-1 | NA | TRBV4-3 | TGCGCCAGCAGCCAAGATGGGGGAGATGAGCAGTTCTTC | CASSQDGGDEQFF
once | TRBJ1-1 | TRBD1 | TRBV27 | TGTGCCAGTCGCCACCTTAGGGGACAGGGGAACACTGAAGCTTTCTTT | CASRHLRGQGNTEAFF
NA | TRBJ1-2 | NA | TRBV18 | TGTGCCAGCTCACCCGCGGGGGGGAGGTATGGCTACACCTTC | CASSPAGGRYGYTF
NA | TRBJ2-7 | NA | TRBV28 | TGTGCCAGCAGCGGGTCTCCCTACGAGCAGTACTTC | CASSGSPYEQYF
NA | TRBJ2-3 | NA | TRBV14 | TGTGCCAGCAGCCAAGAGGGAGTTGATACGCAGTATTTT | CASSQEGVDTQYF
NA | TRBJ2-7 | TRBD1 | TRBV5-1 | TGCGCCAGCAGAAGTATTCTTACGGACAGGGATACCTACGAGCAGTACTTC | CASRSILTDRDTYEQYF
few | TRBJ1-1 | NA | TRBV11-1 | TGTGCCAGCAGATTAGAGGAGGGGGAGACTGAAGCTTTCTTT | CASRLEEGETEAFF
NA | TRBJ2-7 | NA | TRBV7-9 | TGTGCCAGCAGCGCAGACTACGAGCAGTACTTC | CASSADYEQYF
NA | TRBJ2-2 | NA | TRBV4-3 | TGCGCCAGCAGCCAAGTTACCAGGGCGTTTCACACCGGGGAGCTGTTTTTT | CASSQVTRAFHTGELFF
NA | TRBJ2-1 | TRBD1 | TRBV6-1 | TGTGCCAGCAGTGAGAAGGGGACAGGATTTAATGAGCAGTTCTTC | CASSEKGTGFNEQFF
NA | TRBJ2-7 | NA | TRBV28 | TGTGCCAGCAGTTGCAATAGAGGCGACTACGAGCAGTACTTC | CASSCNRGDYEQYF
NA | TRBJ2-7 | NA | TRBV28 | TGTGCCAGCAGTTTAGTGCCTATCTCCTACGAGCAGTACTTC | CASSLVPISYEQYF
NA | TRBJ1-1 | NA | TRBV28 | TGTGCCAGCAGTTTAGGGTTCACCTCTGCCGGTGAAGCTTTCTTT | CASSLGFTSAGEAFF
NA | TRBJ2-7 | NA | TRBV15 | TGTGCCACCAGTCCAAGCGGGCTTACCTACGAGCAGTACTTC | CATSPSGLTYEQYF
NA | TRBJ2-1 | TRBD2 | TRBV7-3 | TGTGCCAGCAGCTTTATACTAGCGGGAGTAAATGAGCAGTTCTTC | CASSFILAGVNEQFF
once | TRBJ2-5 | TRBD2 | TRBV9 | TGTGCCAGCAGCCCCCTAGCGGGAGCGACTCGAGCTGAGACCCAGTACTTC | CASSPLAGATRAETQYF
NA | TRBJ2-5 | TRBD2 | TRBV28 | TGTGCCAGCACCCCCGGGACTAGACTGGGGGAGACCCAGTACTTC | CASTPGTRLGETQYF
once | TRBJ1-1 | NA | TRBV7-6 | TGTGCCAGCAGCTTAAACATCTTGAACACTGAAGCTTTCTTT | CASSLNILNTEAFF
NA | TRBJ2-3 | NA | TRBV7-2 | TGTGCCAGCAGCCCCGAGGACTATACAGATACGCAGTATTTT | CASSPEDYTDTQYF
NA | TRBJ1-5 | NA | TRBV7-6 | TGTGCCAGCAGCTCCCGGGCCCGGGACCTCTACAATCAGCCCCAGCATTTT | CASSSRARDLYNQPQHF
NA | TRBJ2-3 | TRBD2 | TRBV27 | TGTGCCAGCAGTCCCTCCCGTTGGAACGGGGGGGATACGCAGTATTTT | CASSPSRWNGGDTQYF
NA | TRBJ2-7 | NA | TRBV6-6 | TGTGCCAGCAGTTACGTTAGCGGAAGCTCCTACGAGCAGTACTTC | CASSYVSGSSYEQYF
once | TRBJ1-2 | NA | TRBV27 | TGTGCCAGCAGTTTTGAGGGCAGGGCAGGTTCGGGCTACACCTTC | CASSFEGRAGSGYTF